Listed below are T cell receptor beta chains from one sample, sequenced in a study of blood T cell repertoires in COVID-19. The data were produced by immunoSEQ multiplex PCR, yet TCRdb's version contains in-frame clones alone and is incomplete. This sample has some 300,000 clones, with roughly 86% found just once. Sequenced material: peripheral blood. These receptors originate from a man between 65 and 79 years old with acute or convalescent COVID-19. Both conserved end residues are part of each CDR3. A D gene is named only where the DNA matches it firmly. Not all rows give a size; the values are once, few, many and, for expanded clones, a class.

V gene	J gene	D gene	clone size	CDR3 protein	CDR3 DNA
TRBV29-1	TRBJ2-7	.	.	CSVAAGAYEQYF	TGCAGCGTTGCGGCAGGGGCCTACGAGCAGTACTTC
TRBV4-2	TRBJ2-5	.	.	CASSQERGQETQYF	TGTGCCAGCAGCCAAGAAAGGGGCCAGGAGACCCAGTACTTC
TRBV4-2	TRBJ1-6	TRBD1	.	CASSQLGGADNSPLHF	TGTGCCAGCAGCCAATTAGGGGGCGCGGATAATTCACCCCTCCACTTT
TRBV6-2/TRBV6-3	TRBJ1-1	.	.	CASSYEGRAHTEAFF	TGTGCCAGCAGTTACGAAGGCAGGGCCCACACTGAAGCTTTCTTT
TRBV20-1	TRBJ2-7	.	.	CSARSLYEQYF	TGCAGTGCTAGATCTCTCTACGAGCAGTACTTC
TRBV18	TRBJ1-1	TRBD1	once	CASSPPQSGGNTEAFF	TGTGCCAGCTCACCACCTCAATCAGGGGGTAACACTGAAGCTTTCTTT
TRBV5-1	TRBJ2-2	TRBD1	once	CASSGGQGIGNTGELFF	TGCGCCAGCAGCGGGGGACAGGGGATTGGAAACACCGGGGAGCTGTTTTTT
TRBV28	TRBJ1-5	.	.	CASSLGGQPQHF	TGTGCCAGCAGTTTGGGGGGTCAGCCCCAGCATTTT
TRBV5-1	TRBJ1-2	.	.	CASSPTGSRYGYTF	TGCGCCAGCAGCCCGACAGGTTCGCGGTATGGCTACACCTTC
TRBV10-1	TRBJ2-2	.	.	CASIPLWGPWELFF	TGCGCCAGCATCCCTCTCTGGGGGCCCTGGGAGCTGTTTTTT
TRBV7-2	TRBJ1-2	.	.	CASSLMAGQYGYTF	TGTGCCAGCAGCCTAATGGCAGGGCAATATGGCTACACCTTC